The 27 T cell receptor beta chains below were found in one sample sequenced in a study of tumor-infiltrating lymphocytes in localized non-small cell lung cancer. The assay was immunoSEQ multiplex PCR, and TCRdb's table has in-frame clones only and misses some. Of 13,000 to 15,000 clones detected, roughly 70% appear once; the ten largest clones hold roughly 23%. Material for sequencing was uninvolved lung tissue not adjacent to the tumor. The receptors were gathered from a human donor with non-small cell lung cancer.

This chain connects TRBV27 to TRBJ1-5; D is uncertain. Trimming left V 5 bases short and J 1 base short, with 9 bases between. The length of the CDR3 is 14 residues. Germline V gene data show CDR1 as MNHEY and CDR2 as SMNVEV (reference sequence). The CDR3 DNA sequence: TGTGCCAGCAGTGCTCAGATGAGCAATCAGCCCCAGCATTTT. It codes for CASSAQMSNQPQHF.

This sequence joins TRBV6-6 and TRBJ1-3; D gene uncertain. CDR1 is MNHNY, CDR2 SVGAGI, per germline (reference sequence). Trimming shortened V by 11 bases and J by 4 bases, and 9 bases separated the two germline ends. The CDR3 contains 11 residues. DNA for the CDR3: TGTGCCGGTGGGCCGGGAAACACCATATATTTT. Protein sequence: CAGGPGNTIYF.

This clone was seen only once. This CDR3 reads CASTLTGNYGYTF. CDR3 bases: TGTGCCAGCACCCTAACAGGGAACTATGGCTACACCTTC. V and J are TRBV6-1 and TRBJ1-2; maybe TRBD1 (6 bases). The germline CDR1 and CDR2 sequences are MNHNS and SASEGT. CDR3 size: 13 residues. V was trimmed by 7 bases and J by 2 bases, leaving 11 bases between them.

In its sample, this clone was seen a few times. The chain is built from TRBV30 and TRBJ2-2; 8 nucleotides agree with TRBD2. The V segment lost 5 bases and the J segment 7 bases; nucleotides outside the gene matches: 15. The germline V gene encodes CDR1 GTSNPN and CDR2 SVGIG (reference sequence). CDR3 length: 16 residues. CDR3 protein: CAWSLYGAGEGGELFF. The CDR3, as DNA: TGTGCCTGGTCCCTGTACGGAGCGGGAGAGGGCGGGGAGCTGTTTTTT. Based on the CDR3 plus reference TRBV30 and TRBJ2-2, the full variable domain is SQTIHQWPATLVQPVGSPLSLECTVEGTSNPNLYWYRQAAGRGLQLLFYSVGIGQISSEVPQNLSASRPQDRQFILSSKKLLLSDSGFYLCAWSLYGAGEGGELFFGEGSRLTVL.

This chain joins TRBV19 and TRBJ2-7; D ambiguous. The V gene lost 4 bases and the J gene lost 0 bases, with 4 bases spanning the gap. The CDR3 totals 12 residues. Per the germline V gene, CDR1 is LNHDA and CDR2 is SQIVND (reference sequence). The CDR3 region is CASSSASYEQYF. The CDR3 DNA follows: TGTGCCAGTAGTAGTGCCTCCTACGAGCAGTACTTC.

The V and J genes are TRBV11-2 and TRBJ2-7; D unclear. Deletions cut 4 bases from V and 4 bases from J, with 2 bases between. Germline V gene data show CDR1 as SGHAT and CDR2 as FQNNGV. The CDR3 is made up of 10 amino acids. CDR3 in DNA: TGTGCCAGCAGCTCTTACGAGCAGTACTTC. Its protein product is CASSSYEQYF.

This clone turned up a few times. The V call is TRBV28, the J call TRBJ1-3; TRBD1 is a possible D gene (5 bases). Per the germline V gene, CDR1 is MDHEN and CDR2 is SYDVKM. V dropped 8 bases and J dropped 0 bases, with 14 bases sitting between them. This CDR3 has 15 residues. The CDR3 coding sequence is TGTGCCAGCGAAGTTGGGGGACTCTCTGGAAACACCATATATTTT. This translates into CASEVGGLSGNTIYF. The variable domain in full, completed from reference TRBV28 and TRBJ1-3, reads DVKVTQSSRYLVKRTGEKVFLECVQDMDHENMFWYRQDPGLGLRLIYFSYDVKMKEKGDIPEGYSVSREKKERFSLILESASTNQTSMYLCASEVGGLSGNTIYFGEGSWLTVV.

The V call is TRBV6-1, the J call TRBJ2-7; 9 nucleotides line up with TRBD2. J was trimmed by 1 base and V by 4 bases; bases with no gene match: 5. CDR1 is MNHNS and CDR2 is SASEGT in the germline V gene. The CDR3 is 15 amino acids. The CDR3 DNA reads as TGTGCCAGCAGTGGCCGGGCGGGGGGGTCCTACGAGCAGTACTTC. Its protein is CASSGRAGGSYEQYF.

The chain uses TRBV7-2 and TRBJ2-3; the D gene could be TRBD1 or TRBD2 (5 bases each). The V end lost 2 bases, the J end lost 0 bases, and 9 bases lay between the germline ends. This CDR3 is built from 15 residues. Germline lookup yields CDR1 SGHTA and CDR2 FQGNSA. The CDR3 sequence: CASSLTGQSTDTQYF. DNA of the CDR3: TGTGCCAGCAGCTTAACGGGGCAGAGCACAGATACGCAGTATTTT. The complete variable domain, with remaining parts taken from reference TRBV7-2 and TRBJ2-3, reads GAGVSQSPSNKVTEKGKDVELRCDPISGHTALYWYRQSLGQGLEFLIYFQGNSAPDKSGLPSDRFSAERTGGSVSTLTIQRTQQEDSAVYLCASSLTGQSTDTQYFGPGTRLTVL.

This clone was counted between two and nine times. This chain uses TRBV30 with TRBJ1-5; D unresolved. CDR3 size: 12 residues. Trimming pared 5 bases from V and 5 bases from J, leaving 10 bases between. CDR1 is GTSNPN, CDR2 SVGIG, per germline (reference sequence). CDR3 sequence reads: CAWATQDQPQHF. The DNA for the CDR3 is TGTGCCTGGGCGACGCAGGATCAGCCCCAGCATTTT.

This clone has only one observation. One junction end disagrees with the germline gene, perhaps due to a read error. This chain links TRBV2 with TRBJ2-5; D is perhaps TRBD1 or TRBD2 (5 bases each). Looked up from germline, CDR1 is SNHLY and CDR2 is FYNNEI. This CDR3 has 11 residues. CDR3 bases: TGTGCCAGCAGGGTACTAGGGACCCCGTACTTC. It is translated as CASRVLGTPYF. Variable domain in full (rest from reference TRBV2 and TRBJ2-5): EPEVTQTPSHQVTQMGQEVILRCVPISNHLYFYWYRQILGQKVEFLVSFYNNEISEKSEIFDDQFSVERPDGSNFTLKIRSTKLEDSAMYFCASRVLGTPYFGPGTRLLVL.

The chain combines TRBV9 with TRBJ2-7; 12 bases are a match to TRBD2. V trimming: 3 bases; J trimming: 6 bases; junction bases outside the gene matches: 10. CDR1 and CDR2 (germline): SGDLS, YYNGEE. This CDR3 comprises 16 residues. Written as DNA, the CDR3 is TGTGCCAGCAGCGCTTCCCTAGCGGGAGGGCCGGGCGAGCAGTACTTC. It specifies CASSASLAGGPGEQYF.

V and J are TRBV25-1 and TRBJ1-1; possible D gene TRBD1, 6 bases. CDR1 and CDR2 from the germline V gene are MGHDK and SYGVNS. The CDR3 is 13 residues long. The ends were cut back, 4 bases at V and 5 bases at J, with 11 bases in the middle. The CDR3 coding sequence is TGTGCCAGCAGTGGCCCCAGGGGAACTGAAGCTTTCTTT. It is translated as CASSGPRGTEAFF. Complete variable domain (other parts from reference TRBV25-1 and TRBJ1-1): EADIYQTPRYLVIGTGKKITLECSQTMGHDKMYWYQQDPGMELHLIHYSYGVNSTEKGDLSSESTVSRIRTEHFPLTLESARPSHTSQYLCASSGPRGTEAFFGQGTRLTVV.

The V call is TRBV28, the J call TRBJ2-1, with TRBD2 identical over 13 bases. The CDR3 sequence is 14 residues long. CDR1 is MDHEN, CDR2 SYDVKM, per germline. V dropped 10 bases and J dropped 6; count of bases not matched to a gene: 6. The CDR3 nucleotides are TGTGCCATCGAACTAGCGGGAGGGCCCAATGAGCAGTTCTTC. Its translation: CAIELAGGPNEQFF.

This clone came up once. The chain uses TRBV29-1 and TRBJ2-1; D is perhaps TRBD2 (5 bases). Germline CDR1 and CDR2: SQVTM and ANQGSEA. The V and J ends lost 1 base and 10 bases respectively, with 11 bases between them. CDR3 length equals 12 residues. The DNA for the CDR3 is TGCAGCGTTGAAGGGGGAGCTTACGAGCAGTTCTTC. This translates into CSVEGGAYEQFF.

The chain couples TRBV19 to TRBJ1-3; no definite D call. The CDR3 is 17 amino acids. The germline V gene encodes CDR1 LNHDA and CDR2 SQIVND (reference sequence). Trimming took 3 bases from V and 0 from J, leaving 15 bases between them. CDR3 region: CASSMSGPRSSGNTIYF. The CDR3 DNA reads as TGTGCCAGTAGTATGTCAGGACCGCGAAGCTCTGGAAACACCATATATTTT.

The J gene is TRBJ1-2, the V gene TRBV19; the match to TRBD1 covers 10 bases. Germline V CDR1 and CDR2: LNHDA, SQIVND (reference sequence). V was clipped by 7 bases and J by 4 bases; unmatched bases: 6. This CDR3 has 14 residues. The CDR3 DNA is TGTGCCAGTACCCCGGACAGGGGGTTCTATGGCTACACCTTC. Translation gives CASTPDRGFYGYTF.

V and J are TRBV20-1 and TRBJ1-1, with TRBD1 as a possible D gene (5 bases). V dropped 3 bases and J dropped 13 bases, with 15 bases sitting between them. CDR1 and CDR2 (germline): DFQATT, SNEGSKA (reference sequence). This CDR3 contains 11 residues. The CDR3 region has the DNA TGCAGTGCTAGCGGAAAGACGGGGGATTTCTTT. Its translation: CSASGKTGDFF.

This clone showed up just once. The rearrangement links TRBV7-9 to TRBJ1-4, with 8 positions matching TRBD1. The CDR3 is 14 residues long. Germline V gives CDR1 SEHNR, CDR2 FQNEAQ (reference sequence). V was pared by 5 bases and J by 8 bases, with 7 bases of the junction left unmatched. The CDR3 DNA reads TGTGCCAGCAGCCATGACAGGGGAGAGGAAAAACTGTTTTTT. Encoded protein: CASSHDRGEEKLFF.

The V call is TRBV19, the J call TRBJ1-3, with TRBD1 as a possible D gene (6 bases). The CDR3 loop spans 14 amino acids. The ends were cut back, 11 bases at V and 4 bases at J, with 18 bases in the middle. CDR1 is LNHDA, CDR2 SQIVND, per germline (reference sequence). CDR3 nucleotides: TGTGCCTCCACAACAGGGCTTTCCGGAAACACCATATATTTT. Translating gives CASTTGLSGNTIYF.

The rearrangement uses TRBV6-6 and TRBJ2-7; 9 nucleotides align to TRBD1. The CDR3 length is 13 residues. Germline-derived CDR1 and CDR2 are MNHNY and SVGAGI (reference sequence). V lost 6 bases and J lost 5; bases outside the gene matches: 5. The CDR3 loop reads CASRPGTGNEQYF. The CDR3 DNA follows: TGTGCCAGCAGACCCGGGACAGGGAACGAGCAGTACTTC.

In this sample, this clone is medium-sized. The chain links TRBV6-5 to TRBJ1-1; TRBD1 matches 8 bases. Germline CDR1 is MNHEY and CDR2 is SVGAGI. The CDR3 consists of 14 residues. The J segment lost 4 bases and the V segment lost 7 bases, leaving 8 bases of the junction unmatched. The CDR3 loop reads CASNLLQGGTEAFF. The CDR3 nucleotides read TGTGCCAGCAACCTCCTACAGGGGGGCACTGAAGCTTTCTTT.

This clone qualifies as large. The V gene is TRBV2, the J gene TRBJ1-4; maybe TRBD1 (5 bases). Germline V gene sequence: CDR1 SNHLY, CDR2 FYNNEI. The CDR3 runs to 14 residues. V dropped 1 base and J dropped 4 bases, with 7 bases sitting between them. The CDR3 is CASSEGQNNEKLFF. The CDR3 DNA reads as TGTGCCAGCAGTGAAGGACAGAATAATGAAAAACTGTTTTTT.

V is TRBV6-6 and J is TRBJ2-1; possible D gene TRBD1, 6 bases. This CDR3 is built from 16 residues. V was cut by 2 bases and J by 7 bases, with 18 bases left in between. Germline assignment: CDR1 MNHNY and CDR2 SVGAGI (reference sequence). The CDR3 DNA reads as TGTGCCAGCAGTTACGGAGGACAGTGGAGGTCGAATGAGCAGTTCTTC. This translates into CASSYGGQWRSNEQFF.

In nucleotides, the CDR3 is TGTGCCTGGAGAGGAGGGGCGTCGAACACCGGGGAGCTGTTTTTT. This sequence encodes CAWRGGASNTGELFF. The chain combines TRBV30 with TRBJ2-2, with a possible D match to TRBD2 (6 bases). From germline, CDR1 is GTSNPN and CDR2 SVGIG (reference sequence). Trimming took 3 bases from V and 0 from J, leaving 11 bases between them. The CDR3 sequence is 15 residues long.

The V gene is TRBV27, the J gene TRBJ1-5; the D gene is possibly TRBD1 (6 bases). The CDR3 is 16 amino acids. V dropped 1 base and J dropped 0 bases, with 10 bases sitting between them. Germline lookup yields CDR1 MNHEY and CDR2 SMNVEV (reference sequence). The CDR3 DNA reads TGTGCCAGCAGTTTATTAGGGGGATTTAGCAATCAGCCCCAGCATTTT. The encoded protein is CASSLLGGFSNQPQHF.

V is TRBV5-4 and J is TRBJ2-2, with TRBD2 matching 9 bases. The J segment lost 1 base and the V segment lost 3 bases, leaving 1 base of the junction unmatched. The CDR3 is 15 residues long. Looked up from germline, CDR1 is SGHNT and CDR2 is YYREEE (reference sequence). CDR3 nucleotides: TGTGCCAGCAGCTCTAGCGGGGTGAACACCGGGGAGCTGTTTTTT. This translates into CASSSSGVNTGELFF.